This T cell receptor beta chain was recovered during a study of blood T cell repertoires in COVID-19. Study background: Acute and convalescent COVID-19 specimens originated in the United States, Italy and Spain.

Donors in Cohort 3 who had recovered were those with two negative PCRs, healthcare professional clearance, or resolution of their symptoms. The CDR3 length is 15 residues. V was clipped by 6 bases and J by 6 bases; unmatched bases: 8. The germline V gene encodes CDR1 LNHDA and CDR2 SQIVND (reference sequence). Authors' data handling: Amplification of reference gene primers was used by the study to estimate nucleated cell counts. Libraries were prepared by immunoSEQ multiplex PCR; TCRdb keeps only in-frame clonotypes and omits some of them. That table furnishes V, J and clone size, whereas the DNA furnished D and trimming. This table has roughly 360,000 clones, roughly 86% appearing once.

This chain joins TRBV19 and TRBJ2-2; 9 positions match TRBD1. The TCR originated in a man in his thirties or forties who had recovered from COVID-19. Sequencing was performed on PBMCs or T cells enriched from blood (not recorded which). The CDR3 spells CASRPGQGIPGELFF. CDR3 coding DNA: TGTGCCAGTAGGCCGGGACAGGGCATTCCCGGGGAGCTGTTTTTT.